Listed here are 27 T cell receptor beta chains from one sample, sequenced in a study of CD8 T cells in Susac syndrome. RNA was extracted with the RNeasy kit, and a quantity of roughly 0.5 to 1 ug was reverse transcribed using random hexamers. TCRdb recomputed calls from the immunoSEQ multiplex PCR reads with MiXCR, one row per CDR3 protein. The data show 200,000 or so distinct CDR3 sequences, with about 94% seen just once and 0.1% to 0.15% held by the top ten. Sequencing was done on a sample of CD8+ T cells from PBMCs. These receptors all stem from a human donor with multiple sclerosis.

This sequence joins TRBV3-1 and TRBJ1-2, with D perhaps TRBD1 (5 bases). Germline assignment: CDR1 LGHDT and CDR2 YNNKEL (reference sequence). The CDR3 covers 17 residues. V dropped 0 bases and J dropped 4 bases, with 18 bases sitting between them. The CDR3 reads CASSQDPRDRATYGYTF. The CDR3 DNA reads as TGTGCCAGCAGCCAAGATCCTCGGGACCGCGCTACCTATGGCTACACCTTC.

The chain recombines TRBV19 with TRBJ1-1; D is possibly TRBD1 (5 bases). The CDR3 is made up of 15 amino acids. With 6 bases removed from V and 8 bases from J, the gap between germline ends came to 22 bases. Germline values: CDR1 LNHDA, CDR2 SQIVND (reference sequence). The DNA of the CDR3 is TGTGCCAGTAGCAATCGGCGGCAGGGATTCTCGGAAGCTTTCTTT. Protein sequence: CASSNRRQGFSEAFF.

J is TRBJ2-1 and V is TRBV30, with 10 nucleotides matching TRBD2. This CDR3 contains 11 residues. Germline assignment: CDR1 GTSNPN and CDR2 SVGIG (reference sequence). J gave up 14 bases and V 2 bases, and 3 bases lay outside the gene matches. CDR3 sequence (DNA): TGTGCCTGGAGTCTAGCGGGAGTAAAGTTCTTC. Translation gives CAWSLAGVKFF. The whole variable domain, filled in from reference TRBV30 and TRBJ2-1, reads SQTIHQWPATLVQPVGSPLSLECTVEGTSNPNLYWYRQAAGRGLQLLFYSVGIGQISSEVPQNLSASRPQDRQFILSSKKLLLSDSGFYLCAWSLAGVKFFGPGTRLTVL.

This clonotype was seen just once. V and J are TRBV25-1 and TRBJ1-1, with D tentatively TRBD1 (5 bases). The CDR3 runs to 12 residues. The germline gives CDR1 MGHDK, CDR2 SYGVNS. V was trimmed by 2 bases and J by 7 bases, leaving 8 bases between them. CDR3 nucleotide sequence: TGTGCCAGCAGTGAAGTGGGGGATGAAGCTTTCTTT. This translates into CASSEVGDEAFF.

This clonotype showed up just a few times. The chain couples TRBV29-1 to TRBJ2-7; TRBD2 agrees at 8 bases. Germline CDR1 SQVTM, CDR2 ANQGSEA. V lost 0 bases, J lost 0 bases, and 4 bases stayed unmatched. The CDR3 spans 15 residues. The CDR3 loop is CSVEDNSGGSYEQYF. CDR3 coding DNA: TGCAGCGTTGAAGATAACAGCGGGGGCTCCTACGAGCAGTACTTC.

In its sample, this clonotype was seen a few times. The CDR3 loop is CASSFQGRPEQYF. DNA for the CDR3: TGTGCCAGCAGCTTTCAGGGGCGGCCCGAGCAGTACTTC. The chain recombines TRBV7-9 with TRBJ2-7; D is perhaps TRBD1 (6 bases). V dropped 3 bases and J dropped 6 bases, with 12 bases sitting between them. Germline assignment: CDR1 SEHNR and CDR2 FQNEAQ (reference sequence). This CDR3 region has 13 residues. Drawing the rest from reference TRBV7-9 and TRBJ2-7, the complete variable domain is DTGVSQNPRHKITKRGQNVTFRCDPISEHNRLYWYRQTLGQGPEFLTYFQNEAQLEKSRLLSDRFSAERPKGSFSTLEIQRTEQGDSAMYLCASSFQGRPEQYFGPGTRLTVT.

This clonotype occurred once. The chain joins TRBV5-4 to TRBJ2-7; the match to TRBD1 covers 10 bases. Germline-derived CDR1 and CDR2 are SGHNT and YYREEE (reference sequence). The V segment lost 0 bases and the J segment 1 base; nucleotides outside the gene matches: 1. This CDR3 has 15 residues. CDR3: CASSLEGQGSYEQYF. For the CDR3, the DNA is TGTGCCAGCAGCTTGGAGGGACAGGGGTCCTACGAGCAGTACTTC.

The rearrangement links TRBV6-2 or TRBV6-3 to TRBJ2-3; perhaps TRBD2 as D (5 bases). The CDR3 runs to 15 residues. The V gene's germline CDR1 is MNHEY and CDR2 SVGEGT. V was shortened by 0 bases and J by 2 bases, with 9 bases between the two germline ends. This CDR3 is CASSYSSGLTDTQYF. CDR3 in DNA: TGTGCCAGCAGTTACTCCAGCGGCCTCACAGATACGCAGTATTTT.

The genes are TRBV4-3 and TRBJ2-1; the D is unclear. In germline, CDR1 is LGHNA, CDR2 YSLEER. The CDR3 contains 15 residues. V was pared by 6 bases and J by 0 bases, with 12 bases between. CDR3 DNA: TGCGCCAGCAGACTGACTCTCCTCTCCTACAATGAGCAGTTCTTC. The encoded protein is CASRLTLLSYNEQFF.

This clonotype was seen just once. This sequence joins TRBV28 and TRBJ2-2; possibly TRBD1 for D (6 bases). The CDR3 length is 14 residues. Trimming removed 1 base from V and 5 bases from J, with 8 bases in between. CDR1 and CDR2 from the germline V gene are MDHEN and SYDVKM. The CDR3 is CASSLFQGTGELFF. The DNA for the CDR3 is TGTGCCAGCAGTTTATTCCAGGGGACCGGGGAGCTGTTTTTT. The variable domain in full, with the rest retrieved from reference TRBV28 and TRBJ2-2, is DVKVTQSSRYLVKRTGEKVFLECVQDMDHENMFWYRQDPGLGLRLIYFSYDVKMKEKGDIPEGYSVSREKKERFSLILESASTNQTSMYLCASSLFQGTGELFFGEGSRLTVL.

V usage is TRBV5-1 and J usage is TRBJ1-2; possibly TRBD1 for D (6 bases). The germline V gene encodes CDR1 SGHRS and CDR2 YFSETQ. The CDR3 contains 16 residues. Trimming cost V 2 bases and J 0 bases, with 14 bases left between them. CDR3 bases: TGCGCCAGCAGCTTCTCCGGGACATCCGCTAACTATGGCTACACCTTC. Translating it yields CASSFSGTSANYGYTF. Drawing the rest from reference TRBV5-1 and TRBJ1-2, the complete variable domain is KAGVTQTPRYLIKTRGQQVTLSCSPISGHRSVSWYQQTPGQGLQFLFEYFSETQRNKGNFPGRFSGRQFSNSRSEMNVSTLELGDSALYLCASSFSGTSANYGYTFGSGTRLTVV.

V usage is TRBV19 and J usage is TRBJ1-5; D is uncertain. The V and J ends lost 9 bases and 0 bases respectively, with 15 bases between them. Germline V gene lookup returns CDR1 LNHDA and CDR2 SQIVND (reference sequence). This CDR3 is 15 amino acids long. CDR3 DNA sequence: TGTGCCAGCCTCCAGACGGTTTATAGCAATCAGCCCCAGCATTTT. Its protein is CASLQTVYSNQPQHF.

The V and J genes are TRBV29-1 and TRBJ2-1; 13 bases match TRBD2. The CDR3 contains 13 residues. Trimming removed 5 bases from V and 7 bases from J; junction bases left unmatched: 2. Germline V CDR1 and CDR2: SQVTM, ANQGSEA. The CDR3 here is CSVTGLAGNEQFF. The DNA for the CDR3 is TGCAGCGTTACGGGACTAGCGGGAAATGAGCAGTTCTTC.

The chain joins TRBV18 to TRBJ2-1, with a possible D match to TRBD2 (6 bases). V gave up 1 base and J gave up 2 bases, with 12 bases separating them. The CDR3 extends over 16 amino acids. Germline V CDR1 and CDR2: KGHSH, LQKENI. The CDR3 DNA is TGTGCCAGCTCACCACGTCCCCGGGAGACCTACAATGAGCAGTTCTTC. Its protein product is CASSPRPRETYNEQFF.

The chain employs TRBV29-1 and TRBJ1-2; the D is unclear. The CDR3 is 14 residues long. The germline gives CDR1 SQVTM, CDR2 ANQGSEA. V was clipped by 1 base and J by 7 bases, with 16 bases between them. CDR3 in DNA: TGCAGCGTTGAAGGGAGTGGGGTCCGGTTTGGCTACACCTTC. This encodes CSVEGSGVRFGYTF.

Only one count was recorded for this clonotype. The chain has TRBV20-1 and TRBJ2-3, with 12 bases identical to TRBD2. J was trimmed by 8 bases and V by 6 bases; bases with no gene match: 15. This CDR3 contains 16 residues. CDR1 is DFQATT, CDR2 SNEGSKA, per germline (reference sequence). CDR3 nucleotide sequence: TGCAGTGCCGACCGAACGACTAGCGGGAGTGGGGGTACGCAGTATTTT. This gives the protein CSADRTTSGSGGTQYF.

This chain joins TRBV4-3 and TRBJ2-1; the match to TRBD2 covers 7 bases. Trimming cost V 0 bases and J 4 bases; bases outside gene matches: 9. From germline, CDR1 is LGHNA and CDR2 YSLEER. CDR3 size: 17 residues. CDR3: CASSQDKASGPYNEQFF. CDR3 coding DNA: TGCGCCAGCAGCCAAGATAAAGCTAGCGGTCCTTACAATGAGCAGTTCTTC.

CDR3 bases: TGTGCCAGCAGCGAGGGAGGGGGTCAGTTCTTC. It encodes CASSEGGGQFF. The chain has TRBV12-3 or TRBV12-4 and TRBJ2-1; tentative D call: TRBD2 (7 bases). The CDR3 is 11 residues long. Deletions cut 6 bases from V and 13 bases from J, with 13 bases between.

The CDR3 loop is CASSLGGEGWNEQFF. The DNA of the CDR3 is TGCGCCAGCAGCCTCGGGGGGGAGGGTTGGAATGAGCAGTTCTTC. The chain is built from TRBV4-3 and TRBJ2-1; 8 bases map to TRBD2. The germline CDR1 and CDR2 sequences are LGHNA and YSLEER. J lost 7 bases, V lost 4 bases, and 9 bases had no gene match. This CDR3 comprises 15 residues.

CDR3 coding DNA: TGCAGCGTGCCCGGGGGTGCTGTGAACACTGAAGCTTTCTTT. Protein: CSVPGGAVNTEAFF. The genes are TRBV29-1 and TRBJ1-1; D may be TRBD1 (5 bases). The CDR3 has 14 residues. Trimming pared 6 bases from V and 0 bases from J, leaving 14 bases between. The germline V gene has CDR1 SQVTM and CDR2 ANQGSEA.

The rearrangement uses TRBV12-3 or TRBV12-4 and TRBJ2-3; D is possibly TRBD2 (5 bases). The CDR3 consists of 15 residues. V lost 6 bases, J lost 5 bases, and 18 bases lay in between. CDR3 bases: TGTGCCAGCAGGGTTGGAGGCCAAGTAGGAGATACGCAGTATTTT. Translated: CASRVGGQVGDTQYF.

This clonotype came up a few times. CDR3 region: CASSPLTTAELNIQYF. In DNA, the CDR3 is TGCGCCAGCAGCCCTTTAACGACAGCCGAGCTAAACATTCAGTACTTC. The chain carries TRBV4-1 and TRBJ2-4, with D possibly TRBD1 on 5 matching bases. In germline, CDR1 is MGHRA, CDR2 YSYEKL. V was pared by 4 bases and J by 6 bases, with 19 bases between. CDR3 length: 16 residues.

The J gene is TRBJ2-1, the V gene TRBV5-6; a weak D match, TRBD2 (5 bases). Trimming took 7 bases from V and 5 from J, leaving 7 bases between them. The CDR3 has 11 residues. In germline, CDR1 is SGHDT, CDR2 YYEEEE. The CDR3 DNA sequence: TGTGCCAGCGAGGAGGACAATGAGCAGTTCTTC. This codes for CASEEDNEQFF.

The chain uses TRBV27 and TRBJ1-2; D gene uncertain. The germline V gene encodes CDR1 MNHEY and CDR2 SMNVEV (reference sequence). Trimming took 3 bases from V and 4 from J, leaving 9 bases between them. The CDR3 loop spans 13 amino acids. Here the CDR3 reads CASSFSKLYGYTF. As DNA, the CDR3 is TGTGCCAGCAGTTTCTCCAAGCTCTATGGCTACACCTTC.

The CDR3 loop reads CASSGTITGELFF. The CDR3 region has the DNA TGTGCCAGCAGCGGGACTATCACCGGGGAGCTGTTTTTT. The chain joins TRBV9 to TRBJ2-2; maybe TRBD2 (6 bases). The CDR3 consists of 13 residues. Germline V lookup: CDR1 SGDLS, CDR2 YYNGEE. Trimming left V 3 bases short and J 4 bases short, with 7 bases between. The full variable domain, its missing parts supplied by reference TRBV9 and TRBJ2-2, is DSGVTQTPKHLITATGQRVTLRCSPRSGDLSVYWYQQSLDQGLQFLIQYYNGEERAKGNILERFSAQQFPDLHSELNLSSLELGDSALYFCASSGTITGELFFGEGSRLTVL.

The J gene is TRBJ2-7, the V gene TRBV7-9, with D unresolved. Germline CDR1 and CDR2: SEHNR and FQNEAQ (reference sequence). Trimming removed 3 bases at V and 3 bases at J, with 9 bases between. The CDR3 has 13 residues. The CDR3 bases are TGTGCCAGCAGCTTCCGAATGAACTACGAGCAGTACTTC. The encoded protein is CASSFRMNYEQYF.

The rearrangement links TRBV3-1 to TRBJ2-1, with D unresolved. Germline CDR1 LGHDT, CDR2 YNNKEL (reference sequence). V lost 4 bases and J lost 0, with 7 bases in between. CDR3 size: 14 residues. The CDR3 sequence: CASSPTISYNEQFF. The DNA for the CDR3 is TGTGCCAGCAGCCCCACTATCTCCTACAATGAGCAGTTCTTC.